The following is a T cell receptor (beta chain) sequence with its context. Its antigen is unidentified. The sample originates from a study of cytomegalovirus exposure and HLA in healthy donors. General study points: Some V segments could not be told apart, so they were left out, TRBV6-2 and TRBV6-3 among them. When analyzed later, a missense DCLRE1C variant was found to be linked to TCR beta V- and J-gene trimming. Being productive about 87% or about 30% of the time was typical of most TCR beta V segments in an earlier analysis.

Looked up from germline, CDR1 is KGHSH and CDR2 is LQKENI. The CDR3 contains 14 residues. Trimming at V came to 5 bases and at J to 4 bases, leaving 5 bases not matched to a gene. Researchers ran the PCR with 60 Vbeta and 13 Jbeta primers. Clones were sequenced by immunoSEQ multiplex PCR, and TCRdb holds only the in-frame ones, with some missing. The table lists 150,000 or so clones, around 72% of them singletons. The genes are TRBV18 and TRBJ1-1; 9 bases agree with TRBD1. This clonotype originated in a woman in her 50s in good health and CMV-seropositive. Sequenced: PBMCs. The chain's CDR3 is CASSLGQGLTEAFF. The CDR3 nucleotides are TGTGCCAGCTCATTGGGACAGGGACTCACTGAAGCTTTCTTT.